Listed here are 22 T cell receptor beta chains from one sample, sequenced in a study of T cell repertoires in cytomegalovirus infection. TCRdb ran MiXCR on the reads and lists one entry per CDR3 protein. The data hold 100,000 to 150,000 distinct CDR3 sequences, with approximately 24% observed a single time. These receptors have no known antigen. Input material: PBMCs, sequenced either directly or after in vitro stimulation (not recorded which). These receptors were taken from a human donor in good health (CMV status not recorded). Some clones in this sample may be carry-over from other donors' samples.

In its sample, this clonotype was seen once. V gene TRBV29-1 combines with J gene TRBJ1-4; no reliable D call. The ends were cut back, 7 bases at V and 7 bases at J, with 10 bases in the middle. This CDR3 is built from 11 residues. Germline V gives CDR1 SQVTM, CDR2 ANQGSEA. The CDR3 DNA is TGCAGCGCCTATGTTGGTGAAAAACTGTTTTTT. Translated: CSAYVGEKLFF.

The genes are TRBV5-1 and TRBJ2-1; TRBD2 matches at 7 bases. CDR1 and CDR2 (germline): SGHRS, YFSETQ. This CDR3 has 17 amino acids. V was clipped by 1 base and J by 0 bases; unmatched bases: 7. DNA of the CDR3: TGCGCCAGCAGCTTGTCTAGCGGAGGGAGCTCCTACAATGAGCAGTTCTTC. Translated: CASSLSSGGSSYNEQFF.

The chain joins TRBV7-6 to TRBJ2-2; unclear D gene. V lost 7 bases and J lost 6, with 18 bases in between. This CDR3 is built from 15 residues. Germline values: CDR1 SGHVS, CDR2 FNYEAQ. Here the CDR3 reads CASTPWDPRSGELFF. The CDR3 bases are TGTGCCAGCACCCCATGGGATCCCCGGTCCGGGGAGCTGTTTTTT.

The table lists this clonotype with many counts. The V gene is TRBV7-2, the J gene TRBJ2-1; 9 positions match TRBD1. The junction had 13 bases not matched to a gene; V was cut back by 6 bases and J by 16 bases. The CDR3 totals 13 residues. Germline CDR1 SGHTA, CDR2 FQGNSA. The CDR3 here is CASSSIPGQGDFF. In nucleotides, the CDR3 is TGTGCCAGCAGTTCAATACCGGGACAGGGTGACTTCTTC. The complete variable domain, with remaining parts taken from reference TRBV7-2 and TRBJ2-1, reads GAGVSQSPSNKVTEKGKDVELRCDPISGHTALYWYRQSLGQGLEFLIYFQGNSAPDKSGLPSDRFSAERTGGSVSTLTIQRTQQEDSAVYLCASSSIPGQGDFFGPGTRLTVL.

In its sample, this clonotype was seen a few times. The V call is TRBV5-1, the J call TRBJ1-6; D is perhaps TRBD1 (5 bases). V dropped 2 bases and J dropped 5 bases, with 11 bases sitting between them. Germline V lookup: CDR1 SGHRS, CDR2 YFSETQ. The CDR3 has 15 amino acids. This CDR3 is CASSLTGTNNSPLHF. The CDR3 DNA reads TGCGCCAGCAGCTTAACCGGGACTAATAATTCACCCCTCCACTTT.

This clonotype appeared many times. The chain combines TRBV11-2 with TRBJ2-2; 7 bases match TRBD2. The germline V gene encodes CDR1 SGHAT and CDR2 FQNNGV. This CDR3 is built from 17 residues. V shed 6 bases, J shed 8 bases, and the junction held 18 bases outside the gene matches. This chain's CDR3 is CASSLWKTAGSLGELFF. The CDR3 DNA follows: TGTGCCAGCAGTTTATGGAAAACAGCGGGATCATTAGGGGAGCTGTTTTTT.

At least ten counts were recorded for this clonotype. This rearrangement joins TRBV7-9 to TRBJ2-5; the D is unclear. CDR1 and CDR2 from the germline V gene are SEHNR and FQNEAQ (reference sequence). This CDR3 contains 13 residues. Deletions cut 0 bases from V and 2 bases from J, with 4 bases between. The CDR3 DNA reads TGTGCCAGCAGCTTAGCAACTCAAGAGACCCAGTACTTC. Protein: CASSLATQETQYF.

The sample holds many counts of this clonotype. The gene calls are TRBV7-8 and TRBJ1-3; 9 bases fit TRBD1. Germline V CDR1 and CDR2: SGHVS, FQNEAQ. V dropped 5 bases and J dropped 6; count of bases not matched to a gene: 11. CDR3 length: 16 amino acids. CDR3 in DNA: TGTGCCAGCAGCCTAGGCTACAGGGGGCGAGAAAACACCATATATTTT. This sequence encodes CASSLGYRGRENTIYF.

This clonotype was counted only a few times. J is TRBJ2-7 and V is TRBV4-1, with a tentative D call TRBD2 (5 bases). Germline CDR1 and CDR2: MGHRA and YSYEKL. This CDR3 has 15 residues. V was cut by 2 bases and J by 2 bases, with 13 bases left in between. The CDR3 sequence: CASSQPGMTTYEQYF. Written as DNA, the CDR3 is TGCGCCAGCAGCCAACCCGGGATGACCACCTACGAGCAGTACTTC.

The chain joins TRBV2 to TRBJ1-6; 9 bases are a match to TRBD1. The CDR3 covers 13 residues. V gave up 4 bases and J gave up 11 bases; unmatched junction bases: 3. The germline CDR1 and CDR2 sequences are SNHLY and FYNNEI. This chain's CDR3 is CASSGGQGTPLHF. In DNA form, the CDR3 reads TGTGCCAGCAGTGGGGGACAGGGTACACCCCTCCACTTT.

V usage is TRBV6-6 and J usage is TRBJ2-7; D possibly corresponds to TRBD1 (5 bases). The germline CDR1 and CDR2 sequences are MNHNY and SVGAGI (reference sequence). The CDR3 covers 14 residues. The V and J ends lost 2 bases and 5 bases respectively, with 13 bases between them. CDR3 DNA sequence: TGTGCCAGCAGTTACGGGCAGGGAAAGGACGAGCAGTACGTC. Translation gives CASSYGQGKDEQYV.

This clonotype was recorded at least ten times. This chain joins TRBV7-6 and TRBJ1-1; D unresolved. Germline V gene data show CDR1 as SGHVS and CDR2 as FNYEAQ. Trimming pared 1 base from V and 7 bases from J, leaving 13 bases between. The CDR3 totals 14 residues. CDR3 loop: CASSLEGLYGEAFF. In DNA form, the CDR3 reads TGTGCCAGCAGCTTAGAAGGGTTGTACGGTGAAGCTTTCTTT.

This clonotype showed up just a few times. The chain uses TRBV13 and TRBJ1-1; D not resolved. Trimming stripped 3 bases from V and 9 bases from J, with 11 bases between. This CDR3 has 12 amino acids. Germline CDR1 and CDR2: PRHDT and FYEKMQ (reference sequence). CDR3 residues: CASSFQSAQAFF. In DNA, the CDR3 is TGTGCCAGCAGCTTCCAGTCCGCACAAGCTTTCTTT.

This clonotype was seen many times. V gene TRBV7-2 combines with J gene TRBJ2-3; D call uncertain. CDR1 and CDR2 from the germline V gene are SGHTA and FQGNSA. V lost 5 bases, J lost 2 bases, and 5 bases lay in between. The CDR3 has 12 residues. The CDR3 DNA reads TGTGCCAGCAGCGCGTACACAGATACGCAGTATTTT. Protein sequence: CASSAYTDTQYF.

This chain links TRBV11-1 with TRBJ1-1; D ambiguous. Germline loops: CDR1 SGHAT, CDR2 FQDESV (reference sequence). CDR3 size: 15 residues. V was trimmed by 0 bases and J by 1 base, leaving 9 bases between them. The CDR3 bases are TGTGCCAGCAGCTTAGCGCTCTCTAGGAACACTGAAGCTTTCTTT. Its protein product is CASSLALSRNTEAFF. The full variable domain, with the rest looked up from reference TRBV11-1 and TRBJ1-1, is EAEVAQSPRYKITEKSQAVAFWCDPISGHATLYWYRQILGQGPELLVQFQDESVVDDSQLPKDRFSAERLKGVDSTLKIQPAELGDSAMYLCASSLALSRNTEAFFGQGTRLTVV.

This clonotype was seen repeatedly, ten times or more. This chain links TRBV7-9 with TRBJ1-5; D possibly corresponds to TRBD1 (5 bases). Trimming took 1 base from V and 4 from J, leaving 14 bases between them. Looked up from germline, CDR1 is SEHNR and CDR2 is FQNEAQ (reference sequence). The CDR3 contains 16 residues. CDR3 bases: TGTGCCAGCAGCTTAGAGAGCTTGGGGGTTAATCAGCCCCAGCATTTT. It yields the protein CASSLESLGVNQPQHF.

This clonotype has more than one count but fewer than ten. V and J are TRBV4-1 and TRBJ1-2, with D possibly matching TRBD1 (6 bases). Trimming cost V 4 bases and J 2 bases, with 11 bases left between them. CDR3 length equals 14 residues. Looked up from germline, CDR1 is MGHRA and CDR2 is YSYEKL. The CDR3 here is CASSPSGTNYGYTF. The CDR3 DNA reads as TGCGCCAGCAGCCCGAGCGGGACAAACTATGGCTACACCTTC.

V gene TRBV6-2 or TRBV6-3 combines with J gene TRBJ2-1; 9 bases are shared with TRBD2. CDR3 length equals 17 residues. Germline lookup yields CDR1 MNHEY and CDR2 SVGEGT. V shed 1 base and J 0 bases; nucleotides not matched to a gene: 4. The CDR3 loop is CASSYFSGGSSYNEQFF. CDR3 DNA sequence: TGTGCCAGCAGTTACTTTAGCGGGGGAAGCTCCTACAATGAGCAGTTCTTC.

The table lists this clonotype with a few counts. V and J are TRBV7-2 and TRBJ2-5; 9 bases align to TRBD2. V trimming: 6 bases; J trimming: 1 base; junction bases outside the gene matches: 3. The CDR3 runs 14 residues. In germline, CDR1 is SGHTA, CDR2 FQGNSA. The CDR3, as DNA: TGTGCCAGCAGGGTACTAGCGGGCCAAGAGACCCAGTACTTC. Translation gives CASRVLAGQETQYF.

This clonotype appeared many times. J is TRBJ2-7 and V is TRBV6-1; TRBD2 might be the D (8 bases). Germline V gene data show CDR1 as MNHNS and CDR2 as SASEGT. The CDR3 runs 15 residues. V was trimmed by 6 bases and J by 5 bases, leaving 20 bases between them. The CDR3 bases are TGTGCCAGCAGGAAGGGACAGCAGCGGGGGAACGAGCAGTACTTC. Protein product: CASRKGQQRGNEQYF.

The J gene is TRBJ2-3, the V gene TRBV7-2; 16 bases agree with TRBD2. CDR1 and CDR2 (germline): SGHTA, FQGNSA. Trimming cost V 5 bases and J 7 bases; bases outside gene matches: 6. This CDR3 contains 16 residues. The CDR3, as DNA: TGTGCCAGCAGCCCGGGACTAGCGGGAGGGCCGAATACGCAGTATTTT. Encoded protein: CASSPGLAGGPNTQYF.

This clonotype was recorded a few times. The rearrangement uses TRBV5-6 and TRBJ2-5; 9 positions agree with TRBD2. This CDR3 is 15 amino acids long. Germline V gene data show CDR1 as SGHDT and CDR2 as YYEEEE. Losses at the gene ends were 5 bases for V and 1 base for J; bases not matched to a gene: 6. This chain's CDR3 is CASRLTSGIQETQYF. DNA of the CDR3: TGTGCCAGCAGATTGACTAGCGGAATCCAAGAGACCCAGTACTTC.